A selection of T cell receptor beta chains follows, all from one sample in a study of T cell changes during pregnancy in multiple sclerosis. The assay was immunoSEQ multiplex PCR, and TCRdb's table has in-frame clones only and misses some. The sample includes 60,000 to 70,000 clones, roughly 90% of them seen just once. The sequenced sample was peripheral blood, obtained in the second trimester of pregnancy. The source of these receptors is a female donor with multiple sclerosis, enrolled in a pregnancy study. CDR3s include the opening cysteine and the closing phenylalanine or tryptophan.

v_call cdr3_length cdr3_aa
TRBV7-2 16 CASSTIQTGRSSGYTF
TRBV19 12 CASRGASDTQYF
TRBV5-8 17 CASSLPPGASRNQPQHF
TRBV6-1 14 CASSEADRTGEQYF
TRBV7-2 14 CASSSGEGYYGYTF
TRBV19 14 CASMGGSGTDTQYF
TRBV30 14 CAWSVLAGTDTQYF
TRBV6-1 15 CASSSGLAGAYEQYF
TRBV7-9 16 CASTKRGTGGRGELFF
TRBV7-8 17 CASSLGVVSINTGELFF
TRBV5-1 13 CASSLLGGRGYTF
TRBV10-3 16 CAISETLAGGLETQYF
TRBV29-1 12 CSVQAADQPQHF
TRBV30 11 CAWSTGGEQYF
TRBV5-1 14 CASSLQGAITEAFF